The 3 T cell receptor beta chains below were found in one sample sequenced in a study of cytomegalovirus exposure and HLA in healthy donors. Amplification used 60 Vbeta primers and 13 Jbeta primers. Repertoires were generated with immunoSEQ multiplex PCR, while TCRdb's copy carries only in-frame clones and drops some. The table has some 110,000 clones, 77% seen once. The sequenced sample consisted of PBMCs. The receptors stem from a man aged 45-65 years in good health and CMV-seropositive.

This chain uses TRBV12-1 with TRBJ1-2; no DNA check was done on the table's D call, TRBD1. TRBV12-1 is annotated as a pseudogene. The CDR3 is made up of 16 amino acids. CDR3 protein: CASSFVRQGWDYGYTF. The DNA for the CDR3 is TGTGCCAGCAGCTTTGTTCGACAGGGATGGGACTATGGCTACACCTTC.

This clone was detected only once. CDR3 coding DNA: TGTGCCAGCAGTCAAAAATACGAGCAGTACTTC. This sequence encodes CASSQKYEQYF. The rearrangement uses TRBV28 and TRBJ2-7, with no clear D. V gave up 5 bases and J gave up 4 bases, with 6 bases separating them. CDR1 and CDR2 (germline): MDHEN, SYDVKM. The length of the CDR3 is 11 residues.

The V gene is TRBV5-5, the J gene TRBJ1-3, with a weak D call TRBD1 (6 bases). V lost 4 bases to trimming and J lost 0 bases, with 11 bases between them. This CDR3 comprises 15 residues. Per germline, CDR1 SGHKS and CDR2 YYEKEE (reference sequence). The CDR3 reads CASSVDRSSGNTIYF. In nucleotides, the CDR3 is TGTGCCAGCAGCGTTGACAGGAGCTCTGGAAACACCATATATTTT.